Reported below is one TCR beta chain. What it binds is not known. CDR3 size: 13 residues. CDR1 WNHNN and CDR2 SYGVQD come from the germline V gene (reference sequence). The V end lost 4 bases, the J end lost 7 bases, and 11 bases lay between the germline ends. Here immunoSEQ multiplex PCR was the method, and the copy in TCRdb shows in-frame clones only, minus some. Among under 300,000 clones, 86% were seen once, and the ten largest hold roughly 1.2%. This sample stems from a study of cytomegalovirus exposure and HLA in healthy donors. Overall study context: The use of the same platform for the 90 to 150 validation repertoires and the roughly 630 first-cohort repertoires was reported by a later analysis.

Separate from the roughly 710-subject first cohort, the approximately 120-subject validation cohort was the one that the donors belonged to. The study's findings and limits: Using the classifier, cytomegalovirus status was reportedly diagnosed with high specificity and sensitivity.

The sequence derives from a woman aged 30 to 39 in good health and CMV-seropositive. The genes are TRBV10-1 and TRBJ2-1, with D unresolved. The source material was PBMCs. The DNA of the CDR3 is TGCGCCAGCAGTGGTAAATCTTCTAATGAGCAGTTCTTC. Its protein product is CASSGKSSNEQFF.